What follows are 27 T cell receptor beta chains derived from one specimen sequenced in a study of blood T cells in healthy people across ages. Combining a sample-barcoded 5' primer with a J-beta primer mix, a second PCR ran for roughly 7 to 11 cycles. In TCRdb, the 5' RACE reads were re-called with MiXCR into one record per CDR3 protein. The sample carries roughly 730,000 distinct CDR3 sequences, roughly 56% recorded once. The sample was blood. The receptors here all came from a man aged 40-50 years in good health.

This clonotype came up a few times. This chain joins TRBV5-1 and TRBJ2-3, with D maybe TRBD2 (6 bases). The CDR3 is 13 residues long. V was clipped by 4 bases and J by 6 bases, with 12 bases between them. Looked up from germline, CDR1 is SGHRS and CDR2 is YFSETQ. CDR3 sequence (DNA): TGCGCCAGCAGCCCGGGAGTGTCGGATACGCAGTATTTT. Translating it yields CASSPGVSDTQYF.

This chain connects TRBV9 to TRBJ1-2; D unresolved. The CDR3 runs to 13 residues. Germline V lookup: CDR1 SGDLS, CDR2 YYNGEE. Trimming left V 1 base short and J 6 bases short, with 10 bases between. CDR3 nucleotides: TGTGCCAGCAGCGTAAACCCTTCCCATGGCTACACCTTC. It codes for CASSVNPSHGYTF.

CDR3 amino acids: CASSVLTGANVLTF. CDR3 coding DNA: TGTGCCAGCAGCGTCCTCACCGGGGCCAACGTCCTGACTTTC. The gene calls are TRBV7-9 and TRBJ2-6, with D unclear. CDR1 is SEHNR, CDR2 FQNEAQ, per germline (reference sequence). The V and J ends lost 5 bases and 4 bases respectively, with 9 bases between them. The CDR3 runs to 14 residues.

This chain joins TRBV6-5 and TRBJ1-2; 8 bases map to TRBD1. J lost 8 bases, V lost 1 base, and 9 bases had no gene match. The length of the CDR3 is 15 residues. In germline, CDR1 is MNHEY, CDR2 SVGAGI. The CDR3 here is CASSYFGQGTIGYTF. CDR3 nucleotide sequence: TGTGCCAGCAGTTACTTCGGACAGGGAACTATAGGCTACACCTTC.

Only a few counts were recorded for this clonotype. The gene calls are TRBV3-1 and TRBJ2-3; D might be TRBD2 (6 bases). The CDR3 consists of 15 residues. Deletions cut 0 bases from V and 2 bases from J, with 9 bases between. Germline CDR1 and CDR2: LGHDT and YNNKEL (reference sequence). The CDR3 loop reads CASSQDGTYTDTQYF. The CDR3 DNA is TGTGCCAGCAGCCAAGATGGGACTTACACAGATACGCAGTATTTT.

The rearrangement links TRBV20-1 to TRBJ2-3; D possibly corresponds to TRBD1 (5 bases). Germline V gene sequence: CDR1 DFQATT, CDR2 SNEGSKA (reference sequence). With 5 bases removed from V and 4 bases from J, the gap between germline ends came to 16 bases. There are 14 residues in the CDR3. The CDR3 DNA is TGCAGTGCTCCCCTAAAAGGGGTCCCAGATACGCAGTATTTT. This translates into CSAPLKGVPDTQYF.

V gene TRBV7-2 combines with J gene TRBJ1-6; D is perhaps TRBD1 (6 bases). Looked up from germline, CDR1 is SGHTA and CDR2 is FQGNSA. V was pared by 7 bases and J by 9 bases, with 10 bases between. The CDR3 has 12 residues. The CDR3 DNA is TGTGCCAGCATGGACAGTTCTTCACCCCTCCACTTT. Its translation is CASMDSSSPLHF.

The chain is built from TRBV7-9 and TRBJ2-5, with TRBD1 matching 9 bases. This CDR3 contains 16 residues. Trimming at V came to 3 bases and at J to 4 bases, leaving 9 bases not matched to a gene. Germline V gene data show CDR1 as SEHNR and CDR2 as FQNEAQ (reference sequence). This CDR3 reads CASSFPGQGLLETQYF. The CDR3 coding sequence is TGTGCCAGCAGCTTTCCAGGACAGGGGCTTTTAGAGACCCAGTACTTC.

Here the CDR3 DNA reads TGCGCCAGCAGCCAAGTAAACGGCGGAAGGAACGAGCAGTACTTC. Translating gives CASSQVNGGRNEQYF. This chain uses TRBV4-3 with TRBJ2-4; no clear D gene. TRBJ2-7 matches the DNA end more closely, so the J call is doubtful. The CDR3 consists of 15 residues. CDR1 is LGHNA and CDR2 is YSLEER in the germline V gene.

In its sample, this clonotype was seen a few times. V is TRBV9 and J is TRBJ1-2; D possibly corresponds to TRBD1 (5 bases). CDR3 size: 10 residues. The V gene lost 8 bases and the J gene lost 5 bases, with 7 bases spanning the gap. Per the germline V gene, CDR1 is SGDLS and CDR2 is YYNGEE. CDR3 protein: CASSGYGYTF. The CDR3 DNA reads TGTGCCAGTTCAGGGTATGGCTACACCTTC.

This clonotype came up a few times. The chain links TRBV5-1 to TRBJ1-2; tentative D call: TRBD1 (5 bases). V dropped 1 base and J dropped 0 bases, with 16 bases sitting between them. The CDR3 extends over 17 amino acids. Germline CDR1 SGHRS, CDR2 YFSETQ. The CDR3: CASSLTTDSNANYGYTF. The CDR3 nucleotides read TGCGCCAGCAGCTTGACGACAGACTCAAACGCTAACTATGGCTACACCTTC.

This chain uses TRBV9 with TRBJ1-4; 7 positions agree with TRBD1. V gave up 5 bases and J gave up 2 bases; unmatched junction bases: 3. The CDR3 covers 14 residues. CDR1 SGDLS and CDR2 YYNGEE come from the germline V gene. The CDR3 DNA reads TGTGCCAGCAGGAGGGGGCCGACTAATGAAAAACTGTTTTTT. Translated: CASRRGPTNEKLFF.

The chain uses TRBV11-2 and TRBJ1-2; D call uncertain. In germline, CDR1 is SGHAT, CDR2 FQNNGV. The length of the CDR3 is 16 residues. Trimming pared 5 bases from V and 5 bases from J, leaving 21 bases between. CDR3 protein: CASSQTPRESRYGYTF. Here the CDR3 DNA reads TGTGCCAGCAGCCAAACGCCTCGGGAGAGCCGGTATGGCTACACCTTC.

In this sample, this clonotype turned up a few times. Here the CDR3 reads CSVKRSDETQYF. The CDR3 DNA follows: TGCAGCGTTAAACGGAGTGATGAGACCCAGTACTTC. V gene TRBV29-1 combines with J gene TRBJ2-5; D is uncertain. Per germline, CDR1 SQVTM and CDR2 ANQGSEA. The CDR3 spans 12 residues. Trimming shortened V by 5 bases and J by 5 bases, and 12 bases separated the two germline ends.

The CDR3, as DNA: TGTGCCAGCAGTGCACCTTACCAAGAGACCCAGTACTTC. This gives the protein CASSAPYQETQYF. J is TRBJ2-5 and V is TRBV27, with no clear D. Germline CDR1 reads MNHEY; CDR2 reads SMNVEV (reference sequence). The V end lost 5 bases, the J end lost 0 bases, and 7 bases lay between the germline ends. CDR3 length equals 13 residues.

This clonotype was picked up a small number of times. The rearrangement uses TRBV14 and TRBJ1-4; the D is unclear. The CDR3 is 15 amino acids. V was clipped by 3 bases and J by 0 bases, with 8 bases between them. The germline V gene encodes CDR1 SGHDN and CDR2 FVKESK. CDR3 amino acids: CASSQEGATNEKLFF. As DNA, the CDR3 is TGTGCCAGCAGCCAGGAGGGTGCAACTAATGAAAAACTGTTTTTT.

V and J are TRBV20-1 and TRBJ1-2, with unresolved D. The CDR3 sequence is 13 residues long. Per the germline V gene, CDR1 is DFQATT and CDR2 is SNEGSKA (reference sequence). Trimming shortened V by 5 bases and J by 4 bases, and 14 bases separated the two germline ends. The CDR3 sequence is CSASPGYGYGYTF. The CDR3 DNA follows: TGCAGTGCTTCCCCCGGGTACGGCTATGGCTACACCTTC.

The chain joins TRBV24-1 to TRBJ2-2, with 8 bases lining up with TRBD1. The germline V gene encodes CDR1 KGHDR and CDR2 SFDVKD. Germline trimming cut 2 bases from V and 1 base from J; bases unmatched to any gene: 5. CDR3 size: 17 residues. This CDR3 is CATSDSYGQGNTGELFF. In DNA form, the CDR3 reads TGTGCCACCAGTGATTCCTACGGACAGGGGAACACCGGGGAGCTGTTTTTT.

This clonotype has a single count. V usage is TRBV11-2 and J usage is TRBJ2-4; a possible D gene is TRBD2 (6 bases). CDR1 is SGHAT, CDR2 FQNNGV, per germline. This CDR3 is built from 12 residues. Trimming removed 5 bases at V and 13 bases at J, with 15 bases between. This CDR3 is CASSQPSREQYF. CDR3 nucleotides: TGTGCCAGCAGCCAACCTTCTCGGGAGCAGTACTTC.

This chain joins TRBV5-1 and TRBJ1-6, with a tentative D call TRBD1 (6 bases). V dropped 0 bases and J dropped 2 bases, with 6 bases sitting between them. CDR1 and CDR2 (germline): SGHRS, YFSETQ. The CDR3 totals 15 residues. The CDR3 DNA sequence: TGCGCCAGCAGCTTGGGACAGGCCTATAATTCACCCCTCCACTTT. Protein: CASSLGQAYNSPLHF.

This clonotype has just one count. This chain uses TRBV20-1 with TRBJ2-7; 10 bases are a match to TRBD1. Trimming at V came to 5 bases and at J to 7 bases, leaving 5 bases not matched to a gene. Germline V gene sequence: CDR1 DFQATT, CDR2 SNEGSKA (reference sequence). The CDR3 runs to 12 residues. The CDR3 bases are TGCAGTGCTGACAGGGGGCGCGATGAGCAGTACTTC. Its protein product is CSADRGRDEQYF.

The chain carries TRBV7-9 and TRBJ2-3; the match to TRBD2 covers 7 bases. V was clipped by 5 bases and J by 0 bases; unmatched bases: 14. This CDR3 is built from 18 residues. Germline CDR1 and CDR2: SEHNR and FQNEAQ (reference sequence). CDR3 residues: CASSGRGWIAASTDTQYF. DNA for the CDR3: TGTGCCAGCAGCGGGAGGGGTTGGATAGCGGCTAGCACAGATACGCAGTATTTT.

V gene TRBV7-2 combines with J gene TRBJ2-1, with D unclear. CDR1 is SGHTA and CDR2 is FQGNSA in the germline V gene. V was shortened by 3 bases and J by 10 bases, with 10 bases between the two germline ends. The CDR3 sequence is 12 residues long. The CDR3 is CASSFSSLEQFF. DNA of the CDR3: TGTGCCAGCAGCTTTAGCTCACTAGAGCAGTTCTTC.

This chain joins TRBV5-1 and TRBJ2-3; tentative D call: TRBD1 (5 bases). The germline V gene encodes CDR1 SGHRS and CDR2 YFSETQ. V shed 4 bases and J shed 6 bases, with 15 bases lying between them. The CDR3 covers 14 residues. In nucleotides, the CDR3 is TGCGCCAGCAGCGGGCGACAGCCACAGGATACGCAGTATTTT. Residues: CASSGRQPQDTQYF.

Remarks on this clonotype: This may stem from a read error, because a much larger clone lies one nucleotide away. CDR3 protein: CASSSKRTSGGTGTQYF. DNA for the CDR3: TGCGCCAGCAGCTCAAAAAGGACTAGCGGGGGGACAGGTACGCAGTATTTT. The V and J genes are TRBV5-1 and TRBJ2-3; the match to TRBD2 covers 14 bases. CDR1 is SGHRS and CDR2 is YFSETQ in the germline V gene. The CDR3 totals 17 residues.

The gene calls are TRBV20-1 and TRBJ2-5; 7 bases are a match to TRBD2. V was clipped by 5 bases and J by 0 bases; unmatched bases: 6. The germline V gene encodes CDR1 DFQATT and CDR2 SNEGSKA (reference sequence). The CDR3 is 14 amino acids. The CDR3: CSASGTTYQETQYF. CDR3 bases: TGCAGTGCTTCCGGGACTACGTACCAAGAGACCCAGTACTTC.

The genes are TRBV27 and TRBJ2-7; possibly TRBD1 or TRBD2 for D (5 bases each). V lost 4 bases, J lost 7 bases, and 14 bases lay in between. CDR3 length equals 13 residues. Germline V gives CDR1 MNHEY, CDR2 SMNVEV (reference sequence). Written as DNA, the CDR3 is TGTGCCAGCAGTTGGGGACCTCGTGATGAGCAGTACTTC. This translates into CASSWGPRDEQYF.